This T cell receptor (beta chain) stems from a study of shared clonotypes between healthy human individuals. Study-level information: The people who gave samples were a couple of women and a few men aged 18 to 49.

Comments on this clone: What it binds is not known.

Generated by immunoSEQ multiplex PCR, the TCRdb table keeps only in-frame clones and is missing some. The sample has some 2.4 million clones, over 85% seen once; the top ten hold roughly 0.39%. Regarding the study as a whole: Incomplete sequencing of sorted subsets was indicated by rarefaction despite large depth. Memory subsets generally showed smaller estimated richness than naive subsets did.

Germline loops: CDR1 SGHAT, CDR2 FQNNGV. With 3 bases removed from V and 7 bases from J, the gap between germline ends came to 7 bases. The CDR3 extends over 13 amino acids. Nashville, Tennessee was home to all donors, each a Caucasian adult. The rearrangement uses TRBV11-2 and TRBJ1-6, with D unclear. The sequenced sample consisted of naive CD4+ T cells from PBMCs. Subset denoted: CD45RA+ positively selected. The clonotype originates from a man between 18 and 35 years old in good health. Some clones in this sample may be carry-over from other donors' samples. DNA of the CDR3: TGTGCCAGCAGCTTGATCGGAAATTCACCCCTCCACTTT. It specifies CASSLIGNSPLHF. Full variable domain (missing parts from reference TRBV11-2 and TRBJ1-6): EAGVAQSPRYKIIEKRQSVAFWCNPISGHATLYWYQQILGQGPKLLIQFQNNGVVDDSQLPKDRFSAERLKGVDSTLKIQPAKLEDSAVYLCASSLIGNSPLHFGNGTRLTVT.